This entry concerns a single T cell receptor (beta chain). This specimen belongs to a study of T cells and Merkel cell carcinoma outcomes. The length of the CDR3 is 14 residues. CDR1 and CDR2 from the germline V gene are MNHEY and SMNVEV (reference sequence). V dropped 5 bases and J dropped 4 bases, with 12 bases sitting between them. Clones were read by immunoSEQ multiplex PCR, and TCRdb kept only the in-frame ones, dropping some. In the table there are fewer than 20,000 clones, about 87% of which are singletons. The sequence was collected from a human donor with Merkel cell carcinoma. This chain connects TRBV27 to TRBJ1-5; D uncertain. The sequencing sample was made of tumor tissue from Merkel cell carcinoma. CDR3 sequence (DNA): TGTGCCAGCAGTCCCGACGGGCTGAATCAGCCCCAGCATTTT. Amino acids: CASSPDGLNQPQHF.